This is a list of T cell receptor beta chains from one sample in a study of vaccination effects on CD4 cells after COVID-19. The table came from immunoSEQ multiplex PCR; TCRdb's copy has only in-frame clones and leaves some out. The sample has some 31,000 clones, approximately 77% seen once; the top ten hold approximately 6.3%. These receptors are not linked to any known antigen. Here the sequenced sample was CD4+ T cells from PBMCs cultured without peptide, taken after COVID-19 vaccination. These receptors all stem from a human donor who had a prior SARS-CoV-2 infection. Both conserved end residues are trimmed from each CDR3. Where a row states a size, it is once, few, many or the class of an expanded clone; other rows omit it.

j_call v_call clone_size cdr3_aa
TRBJ1-2 TRBV2 NA ASSEARQDNGYT
TRBJ2-1 TRBV7-3 NA ASSLNQDNEQF
TRBJ2-5 TRBV7-9 NA ASSDGGLAKETQY
TRBJ2-1 TRBV4-3 NA ASSRTQGFNEQF
TRBJ1-2 TRBV5-4 NA ASSFFQLLNYGYT
TRBJ1-1 TRBV6-6 NA ASSPRDRVTEAF
TRBJ2-1 TRBV11-2 NA ASRPIQGRMGEQF
TRBJ2-6 TRBV5-4 few ASSYPGTGGTGANVLT
TRBJ2-3 TRBV7-9 NA ASSPYGREGITDTQY
TRBJ1-2 TRBV5-6 NA ASSTWGDWGSGT
TRBJ1-3 TRBV5-6 NA ASSIQGALSGNTIY
TRBJ1-2 TRBV19 few ASTGGDGLYYGYT
TRBJ1-3 TRBV5-4 NA ASSSRGGGAGNTIY
TRBJ2-3 TRBV5-1 NA ASSRTGTTDTQY
TRBJ1-2 TRBV2 NA ASSEYTSVYGYT
TRBJ2-5 TRBV5-1 once ASSPDRGNQETQY
TRBJ1-1 TRBV6-5 NA ASSSPGALKPTF
TRBJ2-4 TRBV27 NA ASSPRLAGGHKNIQY
TRBJ2-2 TRBV7-7 NA ASSLGANTGELF
TRBJ1-1 TRBV5-1 NA ASSSDRGLAF
TRBJ1-1 TRBV5-4 once ASSVRGRIGEAF
TRBJ1-2 TRBV2 few ASTRSRGPYGYT
TRBJ1-2 TRBV19 NA ASSIYRQGNYGYT
TRBJ1-6 TRBV2 NA ASNGGRQLINSPLH
TRBJ1-6 TRBV5-5 NA ASSLMSSSYNSPLH
TRBJ2-1 TRBV7-9 NA ASSPLGGPRSYNEQF
TRBJ1-3 TRBV10-1 few ASSEPGQVRNTIY
TRBJ2-7 TRBV7-2 NA ASSLTFGLDEQY
TRBJ2-1 TRBV19 NA ASSIQVSNNEQF
TRBJ2-5 TRBV4-1 NA ASSQDRPGTGKETQY
TRBJ2-7 TRBV7-2 NA ASSLALGGGSYEQY
TRBJ1-2 TRBV30 NA AWKRGGQGSGGYGYT
TRBJ2-2 TRBV5-4 NA ASSTATGTRGTGELF
TRBJ1-3 TRBV2 few ASSLQGPGNTIY
TRBJ2-7 TRBV5-4 NA ASSSNWGTNYEQY
TRBJ1-2 TRBV4-2 NA ASSPNPLGAHYGYT
TRBJ2-1 TRBV6-5 NA ASSLPGVDEQF
TRBJ1-5 TRBV2 NA ASTPGRGNQPQH
TRBJ2-7 TRBV25-1 NA ASRPTGVYEQY
TRBJ1-6 TRBV5-8 NA ASSLGKKRGYNSPLH
TRBJ1-1 TRBV5-1 NA ASSLFGGTEAF
TRBJ2-1 TRBV7-2 NA ASSLVPLYNEQF
TRBJ1-1 TRBV25-1 NA ASSENGGFGAF
TRBJ2-5 TRBV7-2 NA ASSLQETQY
TRBJ1-4 TRBV5-1 NA ASSLQGAQNEKLF
TRBJ2-5 TRBV30 NA AWSLGETQY
TRBJ1-1 TRBV28 once ASRDRPRTEAF
TRBJ2-7 TRBV7-9 few ASSLGGTLSPQY
TRBJ2-2 TRBV6-5 NA ASRLAGAGTGELF
TRBJ2-3 TRBV6-2/TRBV6-3 NA ASSPAGAPTDTQY